This entry lists 14 T cell receptor beta chains sequenced from one sample in a study of monozygotic twins with inflammatory bowel disease. TCRdb re-analyzed the 5' RACE reads; it lists each CDR3 protein once, without DNA. This table lists hundreds of thousands of distinct CDR3 sequences. The material sequenced was blood. These receptors were obtained from a human donor with ulcerative colitis or Crohn's disease, or a healthy co-twin of an affected twin (not recorded which).

This chain links TRBV12-3 or TRBV12-4 with TRBJ2-6. The CDR3 contains 19 residues. The CDR3 region is CASSLSSLTSYSGANVLTF.

CDR3 protein: CASSIIGATYGYTF. The rearrangement links TRBV19 to TRBJ1-2. Germline CDR1 and CDR2: LNHDA and SQIVND (reference sequence). The CDR3 loop spans 14 amino acids.

This chain joins TRBV5-1 and TRBJ2-3; TCRdb indicates TRBD1, and absent DNA this call remains unverified. The CDR3 consists of 14 residues. Germline CDR1 SGHRS, CDR2 YFSETQ. This CDR3 is CASSSGGRTDTQYF.

The V gene is TRBV30, the J gene TRBJ2-6. The CDR3 totals 13 residues. Looked up from germline, CDR1 is GTSNPN and CDR2 is SVGIG (reference sequence). CDR3 sequence: CAWSSSGANVLTF. The entire variable domain, with the rest obtained from reference TRBV30 and TRBJ2-6, is as follows: SQTIHQWPATLVQPVGSPLSLECTVEGTSNPNLYWYRQAAGRGLQLLFYSVGIGQISSEVPQNLSASRPQDRQFILSSKKLLLSDSGFYLCAWSSSGANVLTFGAGSRLTVL.

The chain uses TRBV7-6 and TRBJ2-5; there is no DNA to check the TCRdb D call of TRBD1. This CDR3 comprises 15 residues. Germline assignment: CDR1 SGHVS and CDR2 FNYEAQ. The CDR3 sequence: CASSLAPGGLETQYF.

The V call is TRBV11-2, the J call TRBJ2-3; TCRdb lists TRBD1, though no DNA is available to test this call. The germline CDR1 and CDR2 sequences are SGHAT and FQNNGV. CDR3 length: 20 residues. CDR3 residues: CASSLRASSGPLSQPWTQYF.

This chain links TRBV9 with TRBJ2-7; TCRdb's D gene call, TRBD2, goes unchecked for lack of DNA. This CDR3 region has 13 residues. Germline CDR1 reads SGDLS; CDR2 reads YYNGEE. The CDR3 loop is CASSVSSGYEQYF.

This chain connects TRBV5-1 to TRBJ2-7; the D call from TCRdb, TRBD1, cannot be confirmed without DNA. CDR1 and CDR2 from the germline V gene are SGHRS and YFSETQ. This CDR3 is 16 amino acids long. The CDR3 region is CASSLVGQQTSYEQYF.

This chain joins TRBV6-1 and TRBJ2-3; lacking DNA, the TRBD2 call made by TCRdb goes unchecked. This CDR3 region has 16 residues. CDR1 is MNHNS, CDR2 SASEGT, per germline. Here the CDR3 reads CASRLGTSGSTDTQYF.

V and J are TRBV7-2 and TRBJ2-7; TCRdb lists TRBD2, though no DNA is available to test this call. Germline values: CDR1 SGHTA, CDR2 FQGNSA. The CDR3 consists of 15 residues. CDR3 protein: CASSLGGSGFYEQYF.

The chain carries TRBV18 and TRBJ2-7; lacking DNA, the TRBD2 call made by TCRdb goes unchecked. The CDR3 runs 13 residues. Per germline, CDR1 KGHSH and CDR2 LQKENI. CDR3: CASSPVEGHEHYF.

V and J are TRBV20-1 and TRBJ1-1; TCRdb outputs TRBD1, but without DNA this stays unchecked. The germline CDR1 and CDR2 sequences are DFQATT and SNEGSKA (reference sequence). This CDR3 is 14 amino acids long. CDR3 residues: CSANDGNMNTEAFF.

The chain couples TRBV11-2 to TRBJ2-7; TCRdb proposes TRBD2, but this gene call is untestable without DNA. This CDR3 contains 14 residues. Germline values: CDR1 SGHAT, CDR2 FQNNGV. CDR3 sequence: CASSLQAGTYEQYF.

The chain carries TRBV12-3 or TRBV12-4 and TRBJ2-3. The CDR3 consists of 11 residues. The CDR3 loop is CVSSLLDTQYF.